This T cell receptor (beta chain) was retrieved from a study of blood T cell repertoires in COVID-19. CDR1 SEHNR and CDR2 FQNEAQ come from the germline V gene (reference sequence). Trimming left V 0 bases short and J 5 bases short, with 7 bases between. The CDR3 contains 13 residues. TCRdb's table, derived via immunoSEQ multiplex PCR, lists solely in-frame clones and lacks some. This repertoire shows 200,000 to 250,000 clones, 70% to 90% found once; its top ten account for 11%. The chain joins TRBV7-9 to TRBJ2-5; D remains unclear. Material for sequencing was PBMCs or T cells enriched from blood (not recorded which). The clonotype originates from a young man who had recovered from COVID-19. CDR3 amino acids: CASSLAQWETQYF. DNA of the CDR3: TGTGCCAGCAGCTTAGCACAGTGGGAGACCCAGTACTTC.